Reported below is one T cell receptor beta chain. Here immunoSEQ multiplex PCR was the method, and the copy in TCRdb shows in-frame clones only, minus some. The sample has tens of thousands of clones; roughly 92% are singletons. The record originates from a study of T cell changes during pregnancy in multiple sclerosis. V was clipped by 0 bases and J by 3 bases, with 6 bases between them. Germline V gives CDR1 SGHAT, CDR2 FQNNGV. This CDR3 spans 13 amino acids. The input for sequencing was peripheral blood, taken before pregnancy. The TCR sequence derives from a female donor with multiple sclerosis, enrolled in a pregnancy study. The J gene is TRBJ2-7, the V gene TRBV11-2; no clear D. The CDR3 is CASSLDHGYEQYF. CDR3 nucleotides: TGTGCCAGCAGCTTAGATCACGGCTACGAGCAGTACTTC.